This TCR beta chain appears in the sequencing data of a study of T cell responses to AZD1222 COVID-19 vaccine. Concerning this clone itself: Its antigen remains unknown.

The V gene lost 3 bases and the J gene lost 3 bases, with 11 bases spanning the gap. Germline loops: CDR1 KGHSH, CDR2 LQKENI. The CDR3 extends over 14 amino acids. Study findings and constraints: Repertoires were obtained only post-peak T cell response.

Sequenced by immunoSEQ multiplex PCR; TCRdb stores in-frame clones only, minus some. The repertoire holds 150,000 to 200,000 clones, around nine tenths seen once, with around 5.5% in the top ten. The TCR comes from an adult in good health. Here the sequenced sample was peripheral blood, taken on day 0 of AZD1222 vaccination. The chain links TRBV18 to TRBJ1-1; TRBD1 might be the D (5 bases). The CDR3 DNA reads TGTGCCAGCTCACCTGGCAGGGTGGACACTGAAGCTTTCTTT. It is translated as CASSPGRVDTEAFF.